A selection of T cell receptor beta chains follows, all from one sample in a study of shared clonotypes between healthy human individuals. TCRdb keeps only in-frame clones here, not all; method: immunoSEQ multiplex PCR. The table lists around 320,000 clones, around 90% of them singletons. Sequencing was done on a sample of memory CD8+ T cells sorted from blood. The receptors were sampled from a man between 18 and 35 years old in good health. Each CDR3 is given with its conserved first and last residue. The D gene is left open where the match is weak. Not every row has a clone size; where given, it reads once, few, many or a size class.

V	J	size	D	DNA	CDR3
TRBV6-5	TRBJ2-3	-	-	TGTGCCAGCAGTTACTCCAATACGCAGTATTTT	CASSYSNTQYF
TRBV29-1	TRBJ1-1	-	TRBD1	TGCAGCGGGGGGACAGACACTGAAGCTTTCTTT	CSGGTDTEAFF
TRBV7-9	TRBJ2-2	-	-	TGTGCCAGCAGCTCTGGAGCCGCCGCGAATGGGGAGCTGTTTTTT	CASSSGAAANGELFF
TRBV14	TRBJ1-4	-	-	TGTGCCAGCAGCCAATCTAAGATTATAGGGACTGTTGAAAAACTGTTTTTT	CASSQSKIIGTVEKLFF
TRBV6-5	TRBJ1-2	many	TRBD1	TGTGCCAGCGGCGACAGGGCTAACTATGGCTACACCTTC	CASGDRANYGYTF
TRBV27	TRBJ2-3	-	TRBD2	TGTGCCAGTACTAGCGGGAGCGTATATACGCAGTATTTT	CASTSGSVYTQYF
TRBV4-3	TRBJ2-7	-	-	TGCGCCAGCAGCCAAGATTCAGGGACGGGCGAGCAGTACTTC	CASSQDSGTGEQYF
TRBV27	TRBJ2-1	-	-	TGTGCCAGCAGGACCCACCTCTCCTACAATGAGCAGTTCTTC	CASRTHLSYNEQFF
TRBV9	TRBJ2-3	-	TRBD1	TGTGCCAGCAGCGGCCGGGACAGGGGTGCAGATACGCAGTATTTT	CASSGRDRGADTQYF
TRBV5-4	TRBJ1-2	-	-	TGTGCCAGCAGCTTGGACCCCCCAGAGGGGGTCGCCTATGGCTACACCTTC	CASSLDPPEGVAYGYTF
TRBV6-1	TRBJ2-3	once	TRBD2	TGTGCCAGCAGTGGTTTAGCGGGTTGGGACACAGATACGCAGTATTTT	CASSGLAGWDTDTQYF
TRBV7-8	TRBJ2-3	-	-	TGTGCCAGCAGCCCGTGGACAGATTTTTTCACAGATACGCAGTATTTT	CASSPWTDFFTDTQYF
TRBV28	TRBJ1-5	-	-	TGTGCCAGCAATATTTTTGGGCAGCCCCAGCATTTT	CASNIFGQPQHF
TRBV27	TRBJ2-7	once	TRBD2	TGTGCCAGCAGTTTAACGGGGGGTCCCGAGCAGTACTTC	CASSLTGGPEQYF
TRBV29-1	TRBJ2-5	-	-	TGCAGCGTTGCCCGTTGGGGGGAGGAACACCAAGAGACCCAGTACTTC	CSVARWGEEHQETQYF
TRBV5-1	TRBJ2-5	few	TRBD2	TGCGCCAGCAGCACCGGACTAGCGGGGGACCCGTACCAAGAGACCCAGTACTTC	CASSTGLAGDPYQETQYF
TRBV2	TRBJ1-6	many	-	TGTGCCAGCAGTGAAGCGTGGACAGCGCAAGATCCCCTCCACTTT	CASSEAWTAQDPLHF
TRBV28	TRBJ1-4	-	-	TGTGCCAGCAGCCTAGATCCCGGGACTAATGAAAAACTGTTTTTT	CASSLDPGTNEKLFF
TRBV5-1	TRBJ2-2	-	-	TGCGCCAGCAGCTTGGTCCCGGGGGCGAACACCGGGGAGCTGTTTTTT	CASSLVPGANTGELFF
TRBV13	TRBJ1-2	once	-	TGTGCCAGCAGCTCTCGGGGGATAGATGGCTACACCTTC	CASSSRGIDGYTF
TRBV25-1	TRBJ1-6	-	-	TGTGCCAGCAGTGGGGGTTCCGAGGGTTCACCCCTCCACTTT	CASSGGSEGSPLHF
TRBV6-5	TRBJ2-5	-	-	TGTGCCAGCAGTTACGTCGGATTAAGAGAGACCCAGTACTTC	CASSYVGLRETQYF
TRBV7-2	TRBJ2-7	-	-	TGTGCCAGCAGCTTCGGCTCTTACTCCTACGAGCAGTACTTC	CASSFGSYSYEQYF
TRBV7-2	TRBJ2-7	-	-	TGTGCCAGCAGCTTAGTCGGGCTAGCGAGCTCCTACGAGCAGTACTTC	CASSLVGLASSYEQYF
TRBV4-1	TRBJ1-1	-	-	TGCGCCAGCAGCCCGGTAGAAGGAGGGGTGAGGTCCGACACTGAAGCTTTCTTT	CASSPVEGGVRSDTEAFF